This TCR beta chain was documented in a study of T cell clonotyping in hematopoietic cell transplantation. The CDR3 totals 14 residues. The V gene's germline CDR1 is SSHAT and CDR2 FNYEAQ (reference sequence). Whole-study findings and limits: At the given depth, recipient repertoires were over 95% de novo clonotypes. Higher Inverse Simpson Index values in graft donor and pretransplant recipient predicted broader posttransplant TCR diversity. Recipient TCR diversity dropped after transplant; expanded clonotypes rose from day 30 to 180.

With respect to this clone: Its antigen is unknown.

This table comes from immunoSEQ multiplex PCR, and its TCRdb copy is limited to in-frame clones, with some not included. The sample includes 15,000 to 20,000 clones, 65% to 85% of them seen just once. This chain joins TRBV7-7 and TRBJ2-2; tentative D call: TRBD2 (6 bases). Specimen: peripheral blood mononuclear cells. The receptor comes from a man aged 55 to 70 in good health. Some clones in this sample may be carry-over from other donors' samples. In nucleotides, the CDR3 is TGTGCTAGCTCGGGACTGACAAACACCGGGGAGCTGTTTTTT. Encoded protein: CASSGLTNTGELFF.